This T cell receptor beta chain was identified in a study of beta chain features in type 1 diabetes. Notes on the study in general: Moderate yet significant TCRB CDR3 shortening was seen in Type 1 diabetes patients in all four CD4+ subsets. Insertions at VDJ junctions were less frequent in type 1 diabetes patients. These patients also deleted more nucleotides at the same junctions.

Every isolated RNA sample was fully reverse transcribed, so sequencing captured expressed TCRB transcripts. This table comes from immunoSEQ multiplex PCR, and its TCRdb copy is limited to in-frame clones, with some not included. Here the sample spans 60,000 or so clones, about three fifths being singletons. Concerning this clone itself: The antigen remains unidentified.

Sorting of CD4+ naive, central memory, regulatory and stem cell-like memory cells was performed via CD45RO/CCR7/CD25/CD127/CD95/CD27. Sequenced material: Tregs from blood. The source of this sequence is a woman in her late teens or twenties in good health.

In nucleotides, the CDR3 is TGTGCCAGCAAGAACAGGGCCCATGGCTACACCTTC. The encoded protein is CASKNRAHGYTF. V usage is TRBV6-1 and J usage is TRBJ1-2; maybe TRBD1 (6 bases). The germline CDR1 and CDR2 sequences are MNHNS and SASEGT. This CDR3 has 12 amino acids. V gave up 7 bases and J gave up 6 bases, with 12 bases separating them.